Below, one TCR beta chain is given with its context. Its specificity is not known. This specimen belongs to a study of cytomegalovirus exposure and HLA in healthy donors. V was cut by 4 bases and J by 2 bases, with 18 bases left in between. CDR3 size: 16 residues. Germline CDR1 reads SGHVS; CDR2 reads FNYEAQ. Vbeta (60) and Jbeta (13) primers were used in the PCR. Clones were read by immunoSEQ multiplex PCR, and TCRdb kept only the in-frame ones, dropping some. The table has tens of thousands of clones, about 71% seen once; the top ten hold roughly 7.2%. Study-wide results and caveats: One variant, a missense change in DCLRE1C, was linked in a later analysis to TCR beta V- and J-gene trimming.

Input material: PBMCs. The clonotype originates from a woman in her forties in good health and CMV-seronegative. The V call is TRBV7-6, the J call TRBJ2-7; no firm D call. CDR3 sequence (DNA): TGTGCCAGCAGCTCCGACAAGGCATATCGTACCTACGAGCAGTACTTC. Translation gives CASSSDKAYRTYEQYF. The full variable domain, rest sourced from reference TRBV7-6 and TRBJ2-7, is GAGVSQSPRYKVTKRGQDVALRCDPISGHVSLYWYRQALGQGPEFLTYFNYEAQQDKSGLPNDRFSAERPEGSISTLTIQRTEQRDSAMYRCASSSDKAYRTYEQYFGPGTRLTVT.